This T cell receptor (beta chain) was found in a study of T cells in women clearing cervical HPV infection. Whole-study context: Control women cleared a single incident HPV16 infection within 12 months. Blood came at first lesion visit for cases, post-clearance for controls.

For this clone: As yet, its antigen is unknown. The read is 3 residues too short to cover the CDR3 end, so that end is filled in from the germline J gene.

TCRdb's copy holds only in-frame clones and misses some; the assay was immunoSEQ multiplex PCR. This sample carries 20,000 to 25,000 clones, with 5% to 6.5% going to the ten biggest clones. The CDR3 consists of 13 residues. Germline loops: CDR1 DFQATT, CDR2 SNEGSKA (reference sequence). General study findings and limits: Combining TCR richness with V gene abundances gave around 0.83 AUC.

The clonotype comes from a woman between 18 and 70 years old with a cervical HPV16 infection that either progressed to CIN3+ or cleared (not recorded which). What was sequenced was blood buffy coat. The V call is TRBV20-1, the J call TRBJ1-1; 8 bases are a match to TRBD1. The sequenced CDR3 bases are TGCAGTGCTAACGAAGGGACAGGTGTGAAA. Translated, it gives CSANEGTGVK. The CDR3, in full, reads CSANEGTGVKAFF.